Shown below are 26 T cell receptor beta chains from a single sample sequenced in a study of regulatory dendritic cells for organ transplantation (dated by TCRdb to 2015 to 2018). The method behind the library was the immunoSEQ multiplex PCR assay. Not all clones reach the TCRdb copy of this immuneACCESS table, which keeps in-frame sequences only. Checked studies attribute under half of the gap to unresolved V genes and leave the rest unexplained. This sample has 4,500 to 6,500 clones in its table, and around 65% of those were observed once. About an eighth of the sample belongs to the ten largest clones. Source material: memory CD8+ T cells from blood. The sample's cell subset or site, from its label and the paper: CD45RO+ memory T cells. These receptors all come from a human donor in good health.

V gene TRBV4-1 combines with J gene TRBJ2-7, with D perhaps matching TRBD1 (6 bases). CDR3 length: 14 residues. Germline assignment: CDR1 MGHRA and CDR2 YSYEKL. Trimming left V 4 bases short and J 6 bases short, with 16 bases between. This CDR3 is CASSPQITGREQYF. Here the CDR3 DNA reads TGCGCCAGCAGCCCGCAAATAACAGGGCGCGAGCAGTACTTC.

DNA for the CDR3: TGTGCCAGCAGCAATAGACAGGGGGTTTCTCTTAATAATGAGCAGTTCTTC. It specifies CASSNRQGVSLNNEQFF. The chain links TRBV9 to TRBJ2-1, with 9 bases lining up with TRBD1. The CDR3 totals 17 residues. CDR1 SGDLS and CDR2 YYNGEE come from the germline V gene. Unmatched junction bases numbered 15, after V lost 4 bases and J lost 7 bases.

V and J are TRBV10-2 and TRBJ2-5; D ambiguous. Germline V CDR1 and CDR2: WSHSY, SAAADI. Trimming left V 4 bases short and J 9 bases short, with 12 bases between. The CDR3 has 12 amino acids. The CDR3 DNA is TGCGCCAGCAGTGTCGGTAGTCATCCCCAGTACTTC. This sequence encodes CASSVGSHPQYF.

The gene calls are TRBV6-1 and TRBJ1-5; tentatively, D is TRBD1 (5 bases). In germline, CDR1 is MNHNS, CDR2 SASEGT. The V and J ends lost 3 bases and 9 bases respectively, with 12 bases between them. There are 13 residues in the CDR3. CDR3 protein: CASSEAHGGPQHF. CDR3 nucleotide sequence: TGTGCCAGCAGTGAGGCCCACGGGGGGCCCCAGCATTTT.

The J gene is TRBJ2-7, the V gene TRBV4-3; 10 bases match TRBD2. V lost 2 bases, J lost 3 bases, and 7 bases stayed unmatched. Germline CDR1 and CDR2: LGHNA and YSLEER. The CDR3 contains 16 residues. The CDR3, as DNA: TGCGCCAGCAGCCAATTTGTTGCTAGCGGGGGCTACGAGCAGTACTTC. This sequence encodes CASSQFVASGGYEQYF.

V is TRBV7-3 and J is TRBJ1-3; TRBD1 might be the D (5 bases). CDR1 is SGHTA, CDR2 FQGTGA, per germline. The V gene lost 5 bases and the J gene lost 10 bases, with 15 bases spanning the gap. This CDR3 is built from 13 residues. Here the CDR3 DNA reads TGTGCCAGCAGCCGTGGGGGGAAGGAGACCATATATTTT. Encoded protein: CASSRGGKETIYF.

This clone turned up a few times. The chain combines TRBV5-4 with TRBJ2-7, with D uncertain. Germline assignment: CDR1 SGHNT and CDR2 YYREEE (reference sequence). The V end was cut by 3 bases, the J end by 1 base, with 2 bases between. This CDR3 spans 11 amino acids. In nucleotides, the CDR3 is TGTGCCAGCAGCTCTTCCTACGAGCAGTACTTC. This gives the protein CASSSSYEQYF.

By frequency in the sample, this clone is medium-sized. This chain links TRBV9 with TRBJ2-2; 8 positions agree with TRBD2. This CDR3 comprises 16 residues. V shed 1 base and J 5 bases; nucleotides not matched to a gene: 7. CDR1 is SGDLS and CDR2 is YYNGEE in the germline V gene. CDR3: CASSVTAGGKTGELFF. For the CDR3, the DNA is TGTGCCAGCAGCGTAACGGCGGGGGGAAAGACCGGGGAGCTGTTTTTT.

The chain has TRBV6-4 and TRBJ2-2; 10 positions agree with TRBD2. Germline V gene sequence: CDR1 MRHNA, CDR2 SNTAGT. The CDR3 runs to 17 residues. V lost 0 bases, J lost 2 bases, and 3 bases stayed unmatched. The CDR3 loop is CASSDSGTSENTGELFF. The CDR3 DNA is TGTGCCAGCAGTGACTCGGGGACTAGCGAAAACACCGGGGAGCTGTTTTTT.

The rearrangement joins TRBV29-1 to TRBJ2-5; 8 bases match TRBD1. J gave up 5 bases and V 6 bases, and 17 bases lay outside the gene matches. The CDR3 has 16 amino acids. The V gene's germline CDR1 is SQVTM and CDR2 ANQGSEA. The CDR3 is CSVNWWDRRFGETQYF. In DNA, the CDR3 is TGCAGCGTGAACTGGTGGGACAGGAGATTTGGGGAGACCCAGTACTTC.

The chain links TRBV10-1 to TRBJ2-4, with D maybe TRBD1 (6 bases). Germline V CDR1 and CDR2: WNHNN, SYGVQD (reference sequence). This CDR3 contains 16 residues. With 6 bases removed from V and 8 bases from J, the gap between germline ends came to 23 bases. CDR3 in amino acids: CASRDRQVLAVDIQYF. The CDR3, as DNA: TGCGCCAGCAGAGACAGACAGGTCTTGGCGGTAGACATTCAGTACTTC.

The CDR3 here is CASSSGAGNTIYF. Here the CDR3 DNA reads TGTGCCAGCAGCTCAGGCGCTGGAAACACCATATATTTT. The rearrangement joins TRBV5-6 to TRBJ1-3, with no clear D. Per the germline V gene, CDR1 is SGHDT and CDR2 is YYEEEE. CDR3 length: 13 amino acids. Trimming shortened V by 3 bases and J by 2 bases, and 6 bases separated the two germline ends.

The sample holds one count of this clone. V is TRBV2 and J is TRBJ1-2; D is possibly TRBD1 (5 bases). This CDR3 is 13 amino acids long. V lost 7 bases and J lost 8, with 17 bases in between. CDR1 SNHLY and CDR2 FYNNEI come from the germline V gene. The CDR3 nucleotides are TGTGCCAGCACCCCGGGTGGGGGGATAGGCTACACCTTC. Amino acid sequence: CASTPGGGIGYTF.

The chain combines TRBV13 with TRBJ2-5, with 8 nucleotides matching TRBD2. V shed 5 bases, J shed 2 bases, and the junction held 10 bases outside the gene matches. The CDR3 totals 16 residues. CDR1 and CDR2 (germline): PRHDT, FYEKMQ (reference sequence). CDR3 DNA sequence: TGTGCCAGCAGCCTCGGGACTAGTTTTGTACAAGAGACCCAGTACTTC. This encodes CASSLGTSFVQETQYF.

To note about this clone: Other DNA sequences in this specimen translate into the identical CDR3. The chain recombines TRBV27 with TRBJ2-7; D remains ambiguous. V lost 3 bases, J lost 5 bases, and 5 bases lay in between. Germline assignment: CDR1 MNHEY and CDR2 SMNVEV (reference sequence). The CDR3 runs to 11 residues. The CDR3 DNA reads TGTGCCAGCAGTTTTGGCAACGAGCAGTACTTC. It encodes CASSFGNEQYF.

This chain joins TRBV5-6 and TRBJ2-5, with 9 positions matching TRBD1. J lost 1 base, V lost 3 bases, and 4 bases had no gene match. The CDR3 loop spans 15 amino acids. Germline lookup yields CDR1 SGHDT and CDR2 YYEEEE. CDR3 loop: CASSSDRGGQETQYF. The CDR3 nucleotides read TGTGCCAGCAGCTCGGACAGGGGTGGCCAAGAGACCCAGTACTTC.

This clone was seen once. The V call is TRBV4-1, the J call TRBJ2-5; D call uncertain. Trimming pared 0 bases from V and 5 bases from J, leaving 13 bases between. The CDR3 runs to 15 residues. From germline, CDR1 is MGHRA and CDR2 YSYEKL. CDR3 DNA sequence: TGCGCCAGCAGCCAAGATGTGAGTTGGTACGAGACCCAGTACTTC. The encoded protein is CASSQDVSWYETQYF.

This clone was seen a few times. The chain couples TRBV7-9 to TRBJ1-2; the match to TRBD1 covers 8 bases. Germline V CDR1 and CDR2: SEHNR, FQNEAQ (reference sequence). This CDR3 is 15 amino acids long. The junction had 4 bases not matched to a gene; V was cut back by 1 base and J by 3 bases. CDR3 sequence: CASSLEAGGYYGYTF. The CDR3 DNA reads TGTGCCAGCAGCTTAGAGGCAGGGGGCTACTATGGCTACACCTTC.

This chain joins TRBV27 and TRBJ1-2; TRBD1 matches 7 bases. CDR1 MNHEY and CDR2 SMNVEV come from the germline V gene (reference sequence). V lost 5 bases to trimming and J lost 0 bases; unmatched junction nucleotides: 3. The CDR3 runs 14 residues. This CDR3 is CASSDREPNYGYTF. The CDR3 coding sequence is TGTGCCAGCAGTGACAGGGAGCCTAACTATGGCTACACCTTC.

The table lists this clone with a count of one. CDR3 DNA: TGCGCCAGCAGCTTGGACCACAGGGGCTCCTATAATTCACCCCTCCACTTT. Translation: CASSLDHRGSYNSPLHF. J is TRBJ1-6 and V is TRBV5-1; 7 nucleotides align to TRBD1. Germline V CDR1 and CDR2: SGHRS, YFSETQ. The CDR3 consists of 17 residues. J lost 0 bases, V lost 0 bases, and 3 bases had no gene match.

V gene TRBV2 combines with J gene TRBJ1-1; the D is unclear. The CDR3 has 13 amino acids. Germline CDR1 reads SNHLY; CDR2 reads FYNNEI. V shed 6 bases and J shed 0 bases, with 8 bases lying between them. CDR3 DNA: TGTGCCAGCAGCAACCGGGTGAACACTGAAGCTTTCTTT. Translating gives CASSNRVNTEAFF.

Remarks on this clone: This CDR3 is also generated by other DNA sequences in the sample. In nucleotides, the CDR3 is TGTGCCAGCAGCTCATCGGGACAGGGAAACTATGGCTACACCTTC. Protein: CASSSSGQGNYGYTF. The chain carries TRBV7-9 and TRBJ1-2, with 9 positions matching TRBD1. This CDR3 comprises 15 residues. From germline, CDR1 is SEHNR and CDR2 FQNEAQ (reference sequence). V lost 4 bases, J lost 2 bases, and 5 bases stayed unmatched.

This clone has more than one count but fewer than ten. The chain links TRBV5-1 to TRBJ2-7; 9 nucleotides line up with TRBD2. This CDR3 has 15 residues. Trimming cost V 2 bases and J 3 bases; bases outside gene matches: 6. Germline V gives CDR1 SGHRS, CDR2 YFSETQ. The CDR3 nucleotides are TGCGCCAGCAGCTTTTGGAGCGGGGGGCACTACGAGCAGTACTTC. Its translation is CASSFWSGGHYEQYF.

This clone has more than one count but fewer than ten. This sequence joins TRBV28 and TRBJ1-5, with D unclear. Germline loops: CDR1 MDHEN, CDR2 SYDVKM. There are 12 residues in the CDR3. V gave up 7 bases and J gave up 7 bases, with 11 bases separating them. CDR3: CASTPGDQPQHF. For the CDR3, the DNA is TGTGCCAGCACCCCGGGTGACCAGCCCCAGCATTTT.

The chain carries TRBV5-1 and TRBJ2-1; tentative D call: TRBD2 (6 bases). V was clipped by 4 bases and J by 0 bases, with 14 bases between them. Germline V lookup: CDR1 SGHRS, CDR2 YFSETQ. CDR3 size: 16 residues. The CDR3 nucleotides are TGCGCCAGCAGCCCCAAGGACTATAGCTCCTACAATGAGCAGTTCTTC. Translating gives CASSPKDYSSYNEQFF.

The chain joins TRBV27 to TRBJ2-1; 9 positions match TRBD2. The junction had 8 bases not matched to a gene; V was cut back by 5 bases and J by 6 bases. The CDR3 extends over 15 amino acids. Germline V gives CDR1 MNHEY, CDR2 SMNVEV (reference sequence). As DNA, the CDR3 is TGTGCCAGCAGTCCCCTTGTTAGCGGGGGCAATGAGCAGTTCTTC. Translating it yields CASSPLVSGGNEQFF.